What follows is one T cell receptor (beta chain) and its context. V was clipped by 0 bases and J by 7 bases, with 9 bases between them. CDR1 SGHTA and CDR2 FQGTGA come from the germline V gene. This CDR3 spans 13 amino acids. Profiling relied on immunoSEQ multiplex PCR, and the TCRdb table lists in-frame clones only, not all of them. The profile covers tens of thousands of clones, with roughly 85% appearing a single time and approximately 8% taken by the ten largest. The sample comes from a study of cytotoxic CD8 clonotypes in ibrutinib-treated CLL. The gene calls are TRBV7-3 and TRBJ1-2; D not certain. Sequenced here: PBMCs, sampled after 24 months of ibrutinib treatment. The sequence derives from a human donor with chronic lymphocytic leukemia. The CDR3 DNA reads TGTGCCAGCAGCTTAACGTATAATAGTGGCTACACCTTC. It codes for CASSLTYNSGYTF.